This T cell receptor beta chain was profiled in a study of blood T cells in healthy people across ages. Overall study findings and caveats: It was the long-lived donors that had more naive CD4+ cells and higher diversity than aged donors.

The CDR3 covers 15 residues. J gave up 8 bases and V 6 bases, and 13 bases lay outside the gene matches. Germline lookup yields CDR1 DFQATT and CDR2 SNEGSKA (reference sequence). As concerns this clonotype: The antigen remains undetermined.

Healthy individuals of Caucasian origin from Russia, aged roughly 6 to 90, served as donors. A J-beta primer mix and a sample-barcoded 5' primer were used in a second PCR of roughly 7 to 12 cycles. Researchers report that each sample yielded at least 2.5 million CDR3-containing paired-end reads. One entry per CDR3 protein, called by TCRdb with MiXCR from the 5' RACE reads. The repertoire holds 450,000 to 700,000 distinct CDR3 sequences, 27% seen once, with roughly 20% in the top ten. This clonotype was obtained from a woman in her sixties or seventies in good health. Source material: blood. The chain combines TRBV20-1 with TRBJ2-1, with 10 bases matching TRBD1. CDR3 nucleotide sequence: TGCAGTGCATCGAGGGGGGACAGGGGAAGGGATGAGCAGTTCTTC. Translating it yields CSASRGDRGRDEQFF.